This T cell receptor beta chain stems from a study of blood T cell repertoires in COVID-19. Libraries were prepared by immunoSEQ multiplex PCR; TCRdb keeps only in-frame clonotypes and omits some of them. The repertoire holds 360,000 or so clones, with roughly 87% as singletons. Enrolment of Seattle patients took place during active infection, and they were followed longitudinally. CDR3 length: 17 amino acids. Per the germline V gene, CDR1 is LGHNA and CDR2 is YNFKEQ. V shed 1 base and J 2 bases; nucleotides not matched to a gene: 5. The V gene is TRBV4-2, the J gene TRBJ1-3, with 10 bases fitting TRBD1. The sequence derives from a woman aged 55-70 years with COVID-19, enrolled during active disease. Sequenced sample: peripheral blood. The CDR3 spells CASSQAHGQGAGNTIYF. Written as DNA, the CDR3 is TGTGCCAGCAGCCAAGCGCACGGACAGGGGGCTGGAAACACCATATATTTT.